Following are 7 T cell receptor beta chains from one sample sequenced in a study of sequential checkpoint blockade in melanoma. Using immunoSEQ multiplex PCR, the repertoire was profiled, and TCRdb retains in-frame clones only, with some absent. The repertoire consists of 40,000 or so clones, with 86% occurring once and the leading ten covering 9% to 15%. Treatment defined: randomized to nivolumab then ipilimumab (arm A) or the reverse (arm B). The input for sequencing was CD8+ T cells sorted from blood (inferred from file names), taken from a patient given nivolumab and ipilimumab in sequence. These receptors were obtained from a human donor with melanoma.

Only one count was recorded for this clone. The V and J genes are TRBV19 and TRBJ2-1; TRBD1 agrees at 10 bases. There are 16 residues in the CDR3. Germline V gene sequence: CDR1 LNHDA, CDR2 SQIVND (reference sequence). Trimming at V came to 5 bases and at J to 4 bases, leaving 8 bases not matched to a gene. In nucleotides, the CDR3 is TGTGCCAGTAGTTGGGGGGGGACAGGGGCTTACAATGAGCAGTTCTTC. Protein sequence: CASSWGGTGAYNEQFF.

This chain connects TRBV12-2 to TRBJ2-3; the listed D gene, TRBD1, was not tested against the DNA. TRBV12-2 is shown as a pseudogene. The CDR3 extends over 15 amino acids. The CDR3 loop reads CASRKTGQGTDTQYF. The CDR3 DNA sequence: TGTGCAAGTCGCAAGACGGGACAAGGCACAGATACGCAGTATTTT.

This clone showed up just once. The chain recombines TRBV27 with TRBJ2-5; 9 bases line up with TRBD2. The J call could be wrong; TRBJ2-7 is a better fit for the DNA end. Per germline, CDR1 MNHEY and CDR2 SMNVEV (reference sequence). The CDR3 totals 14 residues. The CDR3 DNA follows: TGTGCCAGCAAGACGGCGGGAGGGTCTTACGAGCAGTACTTC. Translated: CASKTAGGSYEQYF.

The CDR3 protein is CASSLASGPYEQYV. CDR3 DNA: TGCGCCAGCAGCTTGGCAAGCGGGCCCTACGAGCAGTACGTC. The rearrangement links TRBV5-1 to TRBJ2-7; D is possibly TRBD2 (6 bases). Germline-derived CDR1 and CDR2 are SGHRS and YFSETQ. V lost 0 bases and J 2 bases, leaving 9 bases between the germline ends. This CDR3 is 14 amino acids long.

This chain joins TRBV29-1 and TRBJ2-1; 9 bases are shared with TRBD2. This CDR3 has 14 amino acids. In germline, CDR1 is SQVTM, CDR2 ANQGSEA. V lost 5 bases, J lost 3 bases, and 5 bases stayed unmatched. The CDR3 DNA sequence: TGCAGCGTTCCCAGCGGGAGGCACTACAATGAGCAGTTCTTC. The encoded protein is CSVPSGRHYNEQFF.

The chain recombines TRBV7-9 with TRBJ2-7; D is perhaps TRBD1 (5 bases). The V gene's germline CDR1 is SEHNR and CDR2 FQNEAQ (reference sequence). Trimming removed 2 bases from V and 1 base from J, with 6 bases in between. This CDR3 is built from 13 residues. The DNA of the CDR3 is TGTGCCAGCAGCTTACCAGGGTCCTACGAGCAGTACTTC. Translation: CASSLPGSYEQYF.

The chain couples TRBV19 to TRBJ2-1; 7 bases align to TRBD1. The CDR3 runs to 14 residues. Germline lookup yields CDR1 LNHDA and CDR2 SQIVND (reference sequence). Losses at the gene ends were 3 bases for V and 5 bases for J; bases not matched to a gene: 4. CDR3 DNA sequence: TGTGCCAGTAGTATCCAAGGGGGCCACAATGAGCAGTTCTTC. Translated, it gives CASSIQGGHNEQFF.